The 23 T cell receptor beta chains reported below all come from one sample, sequenced in a study of blood T cell repertoires in COVID-19. Method: immunoSEQ multiplex PCR; TCRdb's copy keeps in-frame clones and lacks some. The data show some 200,000 clones, approximately 80% seen once. Sequencing used peripheral blood. The receptors shown here come from a man aged 50-59 years with active or convalescent COVID-19.

V gene TRBV3-1 (or the pseudogene TRBV3-2) combines with J gene TRBJ2-7; 9 bases line up with TRBD1. Germline V gene data show CDR1 as LGHDT and CDR2 as YNNKEL (reference sequence). The CDR3 is made up of 19 amino acids. With V trimmed by 0 bases and J by 0 bases, 12 bases remained unmatched. As DNA, the CDR3 is TGTGCCAGCAGCCAAGATAGGGCCATCGGGACAGGGCCCTCCTACGAGCAGTACTTC. Its protein is CASSQDRAIGTGPSYEQYF.

The rearrangement joins TRBV4-3 to TRBJ2-1; 9 bases map to TRBD2. CDR1 is LGHNA, CDR2 YSLEER, per germline. Trimming removed 3 bases from V and 7 bases from J; junction bases left unmatched: 4. This CDR3 region has 14 residues. The CDR3 here is CASSQVAGVNEQFF. CDR3 in DNA: TGCGCCAGCAGCCAGGTAGCGGGAGTTAATGAGCAGTTCTTC.

Here the CDR3 reads CASSLDRVGEKLFF. The CDR3 DNA sequence: TGTGCCAGCAGTCTGGACAGGGTAGGCGAAAAACTGTTTTTT. This chain connects TRBV6-5 to TRBJ1-4, with TRBD1 matching 8 bases. J lost 8 bases, V lost 5 bases, and 7 bases had no gene match. This CDR3 is built from 14 residues. Germline CDR1 and CDR2: MNHEY and SVGAGI.

The chain links TRBV7-2 to TRBJ1-2; possible D gene TRBD1, 6 bases. CDR1 and CDR2 from the germline V gene are SGHTA and FQGNSA. CDR3 length: 16 amino acids. V was clipped by 2 bases and J by 0 bases, with 13 bases between them. The CDR3 DNA reads TGTGCCAGCAGCTTACTCGGGACATCCTCTAACTATGGCTACACCTTC. This translates into CASSLLGTSSNYGYTF.

This clone turned up a few times. The CDR3 loop is CASSDGTLENSPLHF. CDR3 nucleotide sequence: TGTGCCAGCAGCGACGGGACACTAGAAAATTCACCCCTCCACTTT. The chain recombines TRBV3-1 (or the pseudogene TRBV3-2) with TRBJ1-6; D possibly corresponds to TRBD1 (6 bases). Germline CDR1 LGHDT, CDR2 YNNKEL (reference sequence). V dropped 5 bases and J dropped 7 bases, with 15 bases sitting between them. CDR3 length: 15 residues.

This clone was seen a few times. The rearrangement links TRBV28 to TRBJ2-7; D call uncertain. This CDR3 has 13 residues. The ends were cut back, 5 bases at V and 2 bases at J, with 10 bases in the middle. The germline V gene has CDR1 MDHEN and CDR2 SYDVKM. As DNA, the CDR3 is TGTGCCAGCAGTCGCGCGAACCCCTACGAGCAGTACTTC. Translation gives CASSRANPYEQYF.

This rearrangement joins TRBV5-4 to TRBJ1-4; 9 bases map to TRBD1. Looked up from germline, CDR1 is SGHNT and CDR2 is YYREEE (reference sequence). This CDR3 is 15 amino acids long. V lost 3 bases and J lost 8; bases outside the gene matches: 8. This CDR3 is CASSSAGQGSEKLFF. CDR3 nucleotides: TGTGCCAGCAGCTCGGCGGGACAGGGAAGCGAAAAACTGTTTTTT.

The rearrangement uses TRBV20-1 and TRBJ2-1; D possibly corresponds to TRBD1 (5 bases). V dropped 3 bases and J dropped 2 bases, with 14 bases sitting between them. Germline values: CDR1 DFQATT, CDR2 SNEGSKA (reference sequence). The length of the CDR3 is 15 residues. The CDR3 region has the DNA TGCAGTGCTAGTGGGCTGGGGCGTGCCTACAATGAGCAGTTCTTC. It codes for CSASGLGRAYNEQFF.

This chain uses TRBV2 with TRBJ2-7; 9 bases match TRBD2. Trimming at V came to 2 bases and at J to 7 bases, leaving 15 bases not matched to a gene. This CDR3 has 17 amino acids. In germline, CDR1 is SNHLY, CDR2 FYNNEI. The CDR3 here is CASSEWSVRASGNEQYV. The DNA of the CDR3 is TGTGCCAGCAGTGAATGGAGCGTTAGGGCTAGCGGGAATGAGCAGTACGTC.

The chain recombines TRBV12-3 or TRBV12-4 with TRBJ1-6; D not certain. CDR3 size: 12 residues. The V gene lost 5 bases and the J gene lost 5 bases, with 4 bases spanning the gap. Here the CDR3 DNA reads TGTGCCAGCAGTGTAAATAATTCACCCCTCCACTTT. It translates to CASSVNNSPLHF.

The J gene is TRBJ1-2, the V gene TRBV28; D ambiguous. This CDR3 is 13 amino acids long. CDR1 MDHEN and CDR2 SYDVKM come from the germline V gene. The germline V and J ends were trimmed by 2 bases and 8 bases, with 12 bases remaining between them. CDR3 in DNA: TGTGCCAGCAGTTTAGGCGGCCTCGGGGGCTACACCTTC. This encodes CASSLGGLGGYTF.

V gene TRBV5-4 combines with J gene TRBJ2-6; 12 bases map to TRBD1. CDR1 SGHNT and CDR2 YYREEE come from the germline V gene (reference sequence). The ends lost 10 bases at V and 2 bases at J; junction bases unmatched: 7. CDR3 size: 16 residues. CDR3 residues: CAGGGTGGTGANVLTF. The CDR3 DNA reads as TGTGCCGGGGGCGGGACAGGGGGCACTGGGGCCAACGTCCTGACTTTC. The full variable domain, in which reference TRBV5-4 and TRBJ2-6 provide the parts outside the CDR3, is ETGVTQSPTHLIKTRGQQVTLRCSSQSGHNTVSWYQQALGQGPQFIFQYYREEENGRGNFPPRFSGLQFPNYSSELNVNALELDDSALYLCAGGGTGGTGANVLTFGAGSRLTVL.

The J gene is TRBJ1-3, the V gene TRBV25-1; D perhaps matches TRBD1 (6 bases). CDR1 is MGHDK and CDR2 is SYGVNS in the germline V gene. CDR3 size: 14 residues. V was shortened by 9 bases and J by 2 bases, with 14 bases between the two germline ends. The CDR3 bases are TGTGCCAGTTTCTACAGGGATGCTGGAAACACCATATATTTT. This sequence encodes CASFYRDAGNTIYF.

This rearrangement joins TRBV5-6 to TRBJ2-4; 9 bases fit TRBD1. Germline values: CDR1 SGHDT, CDR2 YYEEEE. CDR3 length equals 19 residues. Unmatched junction bases numbered 13, after V lost 3 bases and J lost 0 bases. CDR3 DNA: TGTGCCAGCAGCTACTCGGGACAGGGAAGTTGGCTAGCCAAAAACATTCAGTACTTC. Amino acid sequence: CASSYSGQGSWLAKNIQYF.

This clone was counted once. The chain couples TRBV30 to TRBJ2-7, with D possibly TRBD1 on 5 matching bases. The CDR3 sequence is 12 residues long. Trimming stripped 2 bases from V and 4 bases from J, with 9 bases between. Germline CDR1 GTSNPN, CDR2 SVGIG (reference sequence). CDR3 region: CAWSPQGYEQYF. CDR3 in DNA: TGTGCCTGGAGTCCCCAGGGATACGAGCAGTACTTC.

This chain connects TRBV5-4 to TRBJ2-5; 8 positions agree with TRBD1. Germline V gene sequence: CDR1 SGHNT, CDR2 YYREEE (reference sequence). This CDR3 spans 15 amino acids. Germline trimming cut 4 bases from V and 4 bases from J; bases unmatched to any gene: 9. Written as DNA, the CDR3 is TGTGCCAGCAGCACGAGTACAGGGGGAATAGAGACCCAGTACTTC. Protein product: CASSTSTGGIETQYF.

This clone was counted at least ten times. V is TRBV9 and J is TRBJ2-2, with 9 bases fitting TRBD2. In germline, CDR1 is SGDLS, CDR2 YYNGEE. V was pared by 5 bases and J by 0 bases, with 2 bases of the junction left unmatched. The CDR3 sequence is 15 residues long. For the CDR3, the DNA is TGTGCCAGCAGACCTAGCGGGACGAACACCGGGGAGCTGTTTTTT. It codes for CASRPSGTNTGELFF.

This chain connects TRBV14 to TRBJ1-5, with D tentatively TRBD1 (5 bases). The CDR3 sequence is 15 residues long. V shed 2 bases and J shed 6 bases, with 14 bases lying between them. Germline assignment: CDR1 SGHDN and CDR2 FVKESK. CDR3 region: CASSQSGGPGQPQHF. The CDR3 coding sequence is TGTGCCAGCAGCCAATCGGGGGGTCCCGGTCAGCCCCAGCATTTT.

The chain is built from TRBV19 and TRBJ1-2; D is perhaps TRBD1 (6 bases). Trimming left V 2 bases short and J 8 bases short, with 12 bases between. There are 13 residues in the CDR3. Germline CDR1 and CDR2: LNHDA and SQIVND (reference sequence). Written as DNA, the CDR3 is TGTGCCAGTAGTATACGGGGGGCTCGAGGCTACACCTTC. Its translation is CASSIRGARGYTF.

J is TRBJ2-7 and V is TRBV29-1; 9 bases line up with TRBD1. Germline CDR1 reads SQVTM; CDR2 reads ANQGSEA. The CDR3 has 12 amino acids. The trim removed 5 bases at V and 3 bases at J, leaving 2 bases unmatched. The chain's CDR3 is CSVWGQGYEQYF. As DNA, the CDR3 is TGCAGCGTTTGGGGACAGGGCTACGAGCAGTACTTC.

The rearrangement joins TRBV7-3 to TRBJ2-7; 9 bases align to TRBD1. CDR3 size: 9 residues. CDR1 and CDR2 (germline): SGHTA, FQGTGA. The CDR3 sequence is CASRLGQGV. In DNA form, the CDR3 reads TGTGCCAGCAGATTGGGACAGGGCGTC.

The chain has TRBV18 and TRBJ1-5; TRBD1 might be the D (6 bases). The V gene lost 5 bases and the J gene lost 3 bases, with 11 bases spanning the gap. In germline, CDR1 is KGHSH, CDR2 LQKENI. There are 14 residues in the CDR3. The CDR3 DNA reads TGTGCCAGCTCAGCCGACAGGAACAATCAGCCCCAGCATTTT. This encodes CASSADRNNQPQHF.

The chain has TRBV5-1 and TRBJ2-5; D might be TRBD1 (6 bases). The ends were cut back, 5 bases at V and 5 bases at J, with 16 bases in the middle. The germline CDR1 and CDR2 sequences are SGHRS and YFSETQ. This CDR3 has 14 amino acids. CDR3 DNA: TGCGCCAGCAGTAAGGGGACACGGTGGGAGACCCAGTACTTC. Protein: CASSKGTRWETQYF.